The 3 T cell receptor beta chains reported below all come from one sample, sequenced in a study of blood T cell repertoires in COVID-19. Here immunoSEQ multiplex PCR was the method, and the copy in TCRdb shows in-frame clones only, minus some. The profile shows about 99,000 clones, 87% of them singletons. Sequencing was done on a sample of peripheral blood. These receptors were taken from a man aged 50 to 60 in a cohort sampled during active COVID-19.

This sequence joins TRBV10-3 and TRBJ1-6; D is possibly TRBD1 (5 bases). Trimming left V 3 bases short and J 14 bases short, with 17 bases between. Germline V CDR1 and CDR2: ENHRY, SYGVKD. The CDR3 covers 14 residues. The CDR3 is CAISDSGRRTSLHF. The DNA for the CDR3 is TGTGCCATCAGTGACTCCGGACGGCGGACATCCCTCCACTTT.

This chain links TRBV23-1 with TRBJ2-7, with TRBD1 matching over 8 bases. TRBV23-1 is classed as an ORF, of uncertain function. The CDR3 length is 15 residues. V dropped 2 bases and J dropped 0; count of bases not matched to a gene: 3. The DNA for the CDR3 is TGCGCCAGCAGTCAAGAAGGACAGGGCTCCTACGAGCAGTACTTC. Protein product: CASSQEGQGSYEQYF.

This chain connects TRBV28 to TRBJ1-6; the D gene is possibly TRBD1 (6 bases). Germline-derived CDR1 and CDR2 are MDHEN and SYDVKM. V lost 7 bases and J lost 5, with 15 bases in between. This CDR3 has 15 residues. This CDR3 reads CASTPTGMNNSPLHF. The CDR3 DNA reads TGTGCCAGCACCCCGACAGGCATGAATAATTCACCCCTCCACTTT.